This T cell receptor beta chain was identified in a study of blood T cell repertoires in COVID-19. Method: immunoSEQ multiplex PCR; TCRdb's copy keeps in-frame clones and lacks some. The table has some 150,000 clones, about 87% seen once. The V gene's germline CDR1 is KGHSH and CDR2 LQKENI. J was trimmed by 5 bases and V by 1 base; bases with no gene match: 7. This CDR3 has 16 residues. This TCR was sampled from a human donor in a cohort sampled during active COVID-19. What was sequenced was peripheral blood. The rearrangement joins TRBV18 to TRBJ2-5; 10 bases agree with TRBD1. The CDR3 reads CASSPRGQGVEETQYF. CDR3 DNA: TGTGCCAGCTCACCACGAGGACAGGGGGTGGAGGAGACCCAGTACTTC.